This is a list of T cell receptor beta chains from one sample in a study of radiotherapy plus CTLA-4 blockade in lung cancer. Generated by immunoSEQ multiplex PCR, the TCRdb table keeps only in-frame clones and is missing some. The sample holds about 81,000 clones, 55% to 75% seen once. This specimen was peripheral blood, taken from a patient treated with radiotherapy plus ipilimumab. The receptors were gathered from a human donor with non-small cell lung cancer that progressed on radiotherapy plus ipilimumab. Each CDR3 is given without its conserved first and last residue.

TRBV13 | ASSREGTWTSETQY
TRBV5-1 | ASRLEGGSYNEQF
TRBV27 | ASTQTRGVGEQF
TRBV9 | ASSIAKGVGYNEQF
TRBV28 | ASSLSAGGSYEQY
TRBV30 | AWALRDRVNQPQH
TRBV27 | ASSPGTGIFSTDTQY
TRBV7-3 | ASSRDGISEQY
TRBV7-2 | ASSYRRTSTDTQY
TRBV5-1 | ASSLNPTPYEQY
TRBV27 | ASSFATGYEQY
TRBV7-2 | ASSLGGLSNQPQH
TRBV28 | ASSLILETGELF
TRBV6-5 | ASSFRQPNYGYT
TRBV7-9 | ASSLSLVAGGMNEQF
TRBV19 | ASSTGTVFGYEQY
TRBV5-4 | ASSLDAGELF
TRBV11-2 | ASSLVAGARSYEQY
TRBV11-2 | ASSTDRGTEAF
TRBV18 | ASSPPASTYEQY
TRBV29-1 | SVASGEDGEQY
TRBV28 | AAKEGNIHQPQH
TRBV9 | ASSVDPGLGWDTEAF
TRBV28 | ASSLGVNQPQH
TRBV15 | ATSSGPAPSTDTQY
TRBV7-8 | ASTSLTGSEAF